The TCR beta chain under discussion was sequenced for a study of blood T cell repertoires in COVID-19. Study summary: Italy, Spain and the United States were the sources of the convalescent and acute COVID-19 samples.

Repertoires were generated with immunoSEQ multiplex PCR, while TCRdb's copy carries only in-frame clones and drops some. Of 200,000 to 250,000 clones in the sample, approximately 78% were seen once. Germline V gene sequence: CDR1 LGHNA, CDR2 YSLEER. V lost 1 base, J lost 3 bases, and 3 bases lay in between. CDR3 size: 13 residues. Sequencing input: peripheral blood. The source is a woman in her sixties or seventies with COVID-19, enrolled during active disease. The rearrangement uses TRBV4-3 and TRBJ1-4; D unresolved. CDR3 region: CASSQVSNEKLFF. CDR3 bases: TGCGCCAGCAGCCAAGTCTCTAATGAAAAACTGTTTTTT.